The present T cell receptor (beta chain) was sequenced within a study of OX40 agonist ivuxolimab in advanced cancers. About the research overall: An agonistic human IgG2 monoclonal antibody against OX40 (CD134) was given. Prior therapy, whether anti-PD-1, anti-PD-L1 or anti-CTLA-4, was allowed, and less than 45% had some. Study conclusions and caveats: What antigens the expanded peripheral T cells recognized was never established.

Regarding this clone: The antigen is not known.

The table came from immunoSEQ multiplex PCR; TCRdb's copy has only in-frame clones and leaves some out. The data contain tens of thousands of clones, 90% to 95% of them singletons. V trimming: 5 bases; J trimming: 4 bases; junction bases outside the gene matches: 15. This CDR3 region has 18 residues. CDR1 is SEHNR and CDR2 is FQNEAQ in the germline V gene (reference sequence). Patients were ineligible given autoimmune disease history or systemic immunosuppression. This specimen consisted of CD4+ or CD8+ T cells sorted from blood, obtained in a trial of the OX40 agonist ivuxolimab. V gene TRBV7-9 combines with J gene TRBJ2-3; 10 bases agree with TRBD2. The TCR was taken from an adult with an advanced solid tumor such as melanoma, head and neck, liver or kidney cancer. CDR3 in DNA: TGTGCCAGCAGCCGACCTCTGGCTAGCGGGAGTCGGGCAGATACGCAGTATTTT. Translation: CASSRPLASGSRADTQYF.